The 4 T cell receptor beta chains listed next were all sequenced from one sample in a study of cytomegalovirus exposure and HLA in healthy donors. Primers: 60 Vbeta forward and 13 Jbeta reverse. Profiling relied on immunoSEQ multiplex PCR, and the TCRdb table lists in-frame clones only, not all of them. The table records about 190,000 clones, roughly four fifths of them present only once. The sequencing input was PBMCs. Receptors were obtained from a young man in good health and CMV-seronegative.

The table lists this clone with a few counts. The chain uses TRBV28 and TRBJ1-2; 7 nucleotides align to TRBD1. Germline V gene sequence: CDR1 MDHEN, CDR2 SYDVKM. V dropped 6 bases and J dropped 5; count of bases not matched to a gene: 12. This CDR3 is 15 amino acids long. The CDR3 protein is CASSPRDRVEYGYTF. The CDR3 bases are TGTGCCAGCAGCCCCCGTGACAGGGTAGAATATGGCTACACCTTC.

The chain employs TRBV7-8 and TRBJ2-7, with a tentative D call TRBD1 (6 bases). The CDR3 is made up of 14 amino acids. CDR1 SGHVS and CDR2 FQNEAQ come from the germline V gene. V lost 6 bases to trimming and J lost 4 bases, with 16 bases between them. The CDR3 sequence: CASRPGTLTYEQYF. The CDR3 nucleotides are TGTGCCAGCAGGCCCGGGACACTCACATACGAGCAGTACTTC.

The gene calls are TRBV6-5 and TRBJ1-1, with D maybe TRBD1 (6 bases). The length of the CDR3 is 14 residues. V was pared by 2 bases and J by 0 bases, with 7 bases between. Germline CDR1 is MNHEY and CDR2 is SVGAGI. The CDR3 reads CASSYRGMNTEAFF. The CDR3 DNA is TGTGCCAGCAGTTACAGGGGGATGAACACTGAAGCTTTCTTT.

Only a few counts were recorded for this clone. The J gene is TRBJ1-4, the V gene TRBV27, with 7 positions matching TRBD1. Germline assignment: CDR1 MNHEY and CDR2 SMNVEV (reference sequence). Trimming took 5 bases from V and 10 from J; bases not matched to a gene: 1. This CDR3 spans 11 amino acids. The CDR3, as DNA: TGTGCCAGCAGTGAGGGGGCAAAACTGTTTTTT. Its translation: CASSEGAKLFF.